This T cell receptor beta chain was sequenced for a study of blood T cell repertoires in COVID-19. Study-wide background: T cells, B-cell-depleted T cells, or PBMCs provided the cDNA or gDNA that served as material.

Germline CDR1 SGHRS, CDR2 YFSETQ. The CDR3 is 12 residues long. V was pared by 7 bases and J by 0 bases, with 7 bases between. Repertoires were generated with immunoSEQ multiplex PCR, while TCRdb's copy carries only in-frame clones and drops some. The table lists more than 250,000 clones, about nine tenths of them singletons. The specimen sequenced was peripheral blood. The sequence was collected from a man in his fifties with active or convalescent COVID-19. The chain uses TRBV5-1 and TRBJ1-2; D gene uncertain. The CDR3, as DNA: TGCGCCAGCCAGGCTTCTAACTATGGCTACACCTTC. Translating it yields CASQASNYGYTF. The complete variable domain, with remaining parts taken from reference TRBV5-1 and TRBJ1-2, reads KAGVTQTPRYLIKTRGQQVTLSCSPISGHRSVSWYQQTPGQGLQFLFEYFSETQRNKGNFPGRFSGRQFSNSRSEMNVSTLELGDSALYLCASQASNYGYTFGSGTRLTVV.